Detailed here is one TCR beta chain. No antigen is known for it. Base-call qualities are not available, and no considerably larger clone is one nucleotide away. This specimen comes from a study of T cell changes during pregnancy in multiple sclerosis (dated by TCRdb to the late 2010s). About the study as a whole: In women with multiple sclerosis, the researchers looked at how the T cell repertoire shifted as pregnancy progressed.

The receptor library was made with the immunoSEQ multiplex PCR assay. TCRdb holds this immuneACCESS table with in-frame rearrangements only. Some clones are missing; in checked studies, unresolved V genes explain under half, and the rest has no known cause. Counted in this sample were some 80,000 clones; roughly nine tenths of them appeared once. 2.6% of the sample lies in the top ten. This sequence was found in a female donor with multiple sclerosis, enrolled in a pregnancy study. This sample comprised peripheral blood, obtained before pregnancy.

The bases read TGTGCCACCAGCAGAGATCGTTCCCCCGAGGGAGGGCCATACAATGAGCAGTTCTTC. The encoded protein is CATSRDRSPEGGPYNEQFF. The V and J segments used are TRBV15 and TRBJ2-1; 7 central bases correspond to TRBD2. The CDR3 contains 19 residues, cysteine and phenylalanine counted. Only the CDR3 DNA is retained, 57 bases long and in frame from the first base. V has 0 bases trimmed and J has 4 bases trimmed; junction bases matching no gene number 15. Based on the germline V gene (reference sequence), the CDR1 and CDR2 sequences are LNHNV and YYDKDF. Here the CDR3 is joined to the reference TRBV15 and TRBJ2-1 genes, and the full variable domain is: DAMVIQNPRYQVTQFGKPVTLSCSQTLNHNVMYWYQQKSSQAPKLLFHYYDKDFNNEADTPDNFQSRRPNTSFCFLDIRSPGLGDTAMYLCATSRDRSPEGGPYNEQFFGPGTRLTVL.